A single sample gave rise to the 3 T cell receptor beta chains below, sequenced in a study of blood T cells in healthy people across ages. Primers used in a second PCR of roughly 6 to 11 cycles were a sample-barcoded 5' primer and a J-beta primer mix. TCRdb re-called the 5' RACE reads with MiXCR, one entry per CDR3 protein. The sample holds some 700,000 distinct CDR3 sequences; approximately 43% are singletons and the top ten take less than 25%. What was sequenced was blood. All receptors derive from a woman between 55 and 75 years old in good health.

This chain joins TRBV5-5 and TRBJ2-4; D possibly corresponds to TRBD2 (6 bases). The J call is in doubt because the DNA end fits TRBJ2-7 better. This CDR3 comprises 14 residues. CDR1 and CDR2 from the germline V gene are SGHKS and YYEKEE (reference sequence). This CDR3 reads CASSPMRGFDEQYF. CDR3 DNA sequence: TGTGCCAGCAGCCCCATGCGGGGCTTTGACGAGCAGTACTTC.

This clonotype was seen more than once but under ten times. The chain uses TRBV27 and TRBJ1-4; D not certain. Per the germline V gene, CDR1 is MNHEY and CDR2 is SMNVEV (reference sequence). V dropped 10 bases and J dropped 8 bases, with 20 bases sitting between them. This CDR3 has 14 residues. The CDR3 sequence: CATRHWVVWEKLFF. The CDR3 coding sequence is TGTGCCACCAGACATTGGGTAGTTTGGGAAAAACTGTTTTTT.

This clonotype showed up just a few times. The CDR3 region has the DNA TGTGCCAGCAGTTACTCTGCAGGGCGCACAGATACGCAGTATTTT. Encoded protein: CASSYSAGRTDTQYF. J is TRBJ2-3 and V is TRBV6-5; D might be TRBD1 (5 bases). Germline CDR1 MNHEY, CDR2 SVGAGI. The CDR3 covers 15 residues. V was trimmed by 0 bases and J by 1 base, leaving 8 bases between them.